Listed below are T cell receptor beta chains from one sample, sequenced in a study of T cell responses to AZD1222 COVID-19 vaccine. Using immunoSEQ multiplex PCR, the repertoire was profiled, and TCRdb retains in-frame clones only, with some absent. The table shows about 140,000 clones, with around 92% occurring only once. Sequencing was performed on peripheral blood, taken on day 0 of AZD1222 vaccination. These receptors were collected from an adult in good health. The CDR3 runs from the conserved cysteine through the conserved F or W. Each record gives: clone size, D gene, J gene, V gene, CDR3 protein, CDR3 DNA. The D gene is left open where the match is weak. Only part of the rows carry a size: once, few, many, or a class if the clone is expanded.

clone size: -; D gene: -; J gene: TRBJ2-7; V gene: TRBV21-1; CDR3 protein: CASSSTGTDPYEQYF; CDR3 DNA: TGTGCCAGCAGCAGCACAGGGACGGATCCCTACGAGCAGTACTTC
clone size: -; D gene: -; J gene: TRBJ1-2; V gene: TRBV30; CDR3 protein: CAFSAEVVLGYTF; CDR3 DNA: TGTGCCTTCAGTGCCGAGGTCGTTTTAGGCTACACCTTC
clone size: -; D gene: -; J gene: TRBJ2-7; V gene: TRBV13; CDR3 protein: CASSLEGFYEQYF; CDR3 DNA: TGTGCCAGCAGCTTAGAGGGGTTCTACGAGCAGTACTTC
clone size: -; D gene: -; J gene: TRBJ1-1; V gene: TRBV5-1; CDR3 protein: CASSLLVPRDTEAFF; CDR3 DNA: TGCGCCAGCAGCTTGCTAGTCCCCCGTGACACTGAAGCTTTCTTT
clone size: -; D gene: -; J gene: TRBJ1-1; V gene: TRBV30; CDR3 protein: CAWSPPGLVNTEAFF; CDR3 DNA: TGTGCCTGGAGTCCCCCAGGTCTTGTGAACACTGAAGCTTTCTTT
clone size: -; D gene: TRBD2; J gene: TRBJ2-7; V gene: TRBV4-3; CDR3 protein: CASSPRRLAGIGEQYF; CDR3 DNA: TGCGCCAGCAGCCCCCGGAGACTAGCGGGGATCGGCGAGCAGTACTTC
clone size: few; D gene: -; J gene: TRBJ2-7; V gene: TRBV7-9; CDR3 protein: CASSPGVFPEQYF; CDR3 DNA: TGTGCCAGCAGCCCGGGGGTATTTCCCGAGCAGTACTTC
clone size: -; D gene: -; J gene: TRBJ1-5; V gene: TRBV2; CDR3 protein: CASSVNAWEPQHF; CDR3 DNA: TGTGCCAGCAGTGTAAACGCCTGGGAGCCCCAGCATTTT
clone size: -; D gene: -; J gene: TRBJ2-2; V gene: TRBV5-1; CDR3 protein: CASSFTGELFF; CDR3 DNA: TGCGCCAGCAGCTTCACCGGGGAGCTGTTTTTT
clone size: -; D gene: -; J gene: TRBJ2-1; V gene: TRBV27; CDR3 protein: CASSFSGGTATERNEQFF; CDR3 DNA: TGTGCCAGCAGTTTCTCCGGGGGAACGGCCACAGAGCGCAATGAGCAGTTCTTC
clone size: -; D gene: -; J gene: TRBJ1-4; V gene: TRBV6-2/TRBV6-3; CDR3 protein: CASSSPGPLGEKLFF; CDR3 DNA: TGTGCCAGCAGTTCCCCGGGACCGCTTGGGGAAAAACTGTTTTTT
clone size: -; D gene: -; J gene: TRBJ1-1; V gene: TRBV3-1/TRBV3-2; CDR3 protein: CASSQPMSRGRDTEAFF; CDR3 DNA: TGTGCCAGCAGCCAACCCATGTCCAGGGGCAGGGACACTGAAGCTTTCTTT
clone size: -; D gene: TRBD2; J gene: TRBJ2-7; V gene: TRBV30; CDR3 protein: CAWSPPWREVYEQYF; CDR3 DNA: TGTGCCTGGAGTCCCCCGTGGCGGGAGGTCTACGAGCAGTACTTC
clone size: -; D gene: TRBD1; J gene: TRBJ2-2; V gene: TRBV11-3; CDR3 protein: CASSFPGTGGPGELFF; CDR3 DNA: TGTGCCAGCAGCTTCCCCGGGACAGGGGGCCCCGGGGAGCTGTTTTTT
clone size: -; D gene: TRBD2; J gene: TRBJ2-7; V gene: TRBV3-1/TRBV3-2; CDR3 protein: CASSRAGGPTEQYF; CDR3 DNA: TGTGCCAGCAGTCGAGCGGGAGGGCCTACCGAGCAGTACTTC
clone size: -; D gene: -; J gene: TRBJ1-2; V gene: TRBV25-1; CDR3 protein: CASSEGQGLLTGYTF; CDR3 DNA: TGTGCCAGCAGTGAGGGGCAGGGGCTACTAACTGGCTACACCTTC
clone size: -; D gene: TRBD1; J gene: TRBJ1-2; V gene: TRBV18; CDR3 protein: CASSPSGVQGNYGYTF; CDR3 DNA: TGTGCCAGCTCACCAAGTGGGGTACAGGGGAACTATGGCTACACCTTC
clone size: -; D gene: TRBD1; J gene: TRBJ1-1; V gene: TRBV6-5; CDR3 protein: CASSYSGQGKTEAFF; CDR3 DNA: TGTGCCAGCAGTTACTCGGGACAGGGTAAGACTGAAGCTTTCTTT
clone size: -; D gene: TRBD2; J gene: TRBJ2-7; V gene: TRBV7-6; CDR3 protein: CASSSRDYVYEQYF; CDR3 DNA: TGTGCCAGCAGCTCCCGGGACTACGTCTACGAGCAGTACTTC
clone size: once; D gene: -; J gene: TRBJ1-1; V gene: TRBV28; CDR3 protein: CASSLGTEAFF; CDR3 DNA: TGTGCCAGCAGTTTGGGCACTGAAGCTTTCTTT
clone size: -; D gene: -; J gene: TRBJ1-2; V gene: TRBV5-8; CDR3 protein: CASSLAVFKINIVYGYTF; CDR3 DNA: TGTGCCAGCAGCTTGGCGGTGTTTAAGATCAACATCGTTTATGGCTACACCTTC
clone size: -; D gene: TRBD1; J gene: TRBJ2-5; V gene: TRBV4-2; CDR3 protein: CASSQDPDTGAIQETQYF; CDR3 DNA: TGTGCCAGCAGCCAAGACCCCGATACAGGGGCCATCCAAGAGACCCAGTACTTC
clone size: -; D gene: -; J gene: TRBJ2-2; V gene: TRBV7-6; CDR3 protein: CASSDTGELFF; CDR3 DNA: TGTGCCAGCAGCGACACCGGGGAGCTGTTTTTT
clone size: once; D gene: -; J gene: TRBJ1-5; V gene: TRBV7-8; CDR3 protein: CASSLGGGRQPQHF; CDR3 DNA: TGTGCCAGCAGCTTAGGGGGGGGGCGGCAGCCCCAGCATTTT